These 5 T cell receptor beta chains came from one sample sequenced in a study of T cells after yellow fever vaccination. From the 5' RACE reads, TCRdb called clonotypes with MiXCR, one entry per CDR3 protein. The repertoire holds 400,000 to 450,000 distinct CDR3 sequences, around 20% seen once, with 18% in the top ten. Sequencing used PBMCs, obtained before the yellow fever booster vaccination. These receptor sequences come from a man aged 18 to 30 who received the YFV17D yellow fever vaccine.

This clonotype was detected only a few times. This chain links TRBV9 with TRBJ2-3, with TRBD2 identical over 11 bases. Germline V lookup: CDR1 SGDLS, CDR2 YYNGEE. The CDR3 consists of 18 residues. Germline trimming cut 0 bases from V and 0 bases from J; bases unmatched to any gene: 6. The CDR3 sequence is CASSVGSSGGSSTDTQYF. CDR3 nucleotide sequence: TGTGCCAGCAGCGTAGGATCTAGCGGGGGGTCTAGCACAGATACGCAGTATTTT.

This clonotype was observed a handful of times. CDR3: CATRRGTANTGELFF. CDR3 nucleotide sequence: TGTGCCACCCGACGCGGGACAGCGAACACCGGGGAGCTGTTTTTT. The rearrangement links TRBV24-1 to TRBJ2-2, with D possibly matching TRBD1 (7 bases). This CDR3 spans 15 amino acids. Germline CDR1 is KGHDR and CDR2 is SFDVKD. With 9 bases removed from V and 0 bases from J, the gap between germline ends came to 13 bases.

The rearrangement uses TRBV18 and TRBJ1-5, with D unclear. This CDR3 spans 15 amino acids. V lost 3 bases to trimming and J lost 7 bases, with 16 bases between them. The germline V gene encodes CDR1 KGHSH and CDR2 LQKENI. CDR3 coding DNA: TGTGCCAGCTCACCTCGAGGGTCCATGAGCCAGCCCCAGCATTTT. Translation: CASSPRGSMSQPQHF.

The chain employs TRBV2 and TRBJ2-5; D is undetermined. Germline V lookup: CDR1 SNHLY, CDR2 FYNNEI. V gave up 9 bases and J gave up 9 bases, with 14 bases separating them. The CDR3 is made up of 11 amino acids. The CDR3 reads CASLFTESQYF. CDR3 coding DNA: TGTGCCAGTCTTTTTACGGAATCCCAGTACTTC.

CDR3 amino acids: CSAGGPQETQYF. CDR3 nucleotide sequence: TGCAGCGCGGGGGGACCCCAAGAGACCCAGTACTTC. The J gene is TRBJ2-5, the V gene TRBV29-1, with 7 bases fitting TRBD2. Germline CDR1 is SQVTM and CDR2 is ANQGSEA. The CDR3 is 12 residues long. The V gene end was trimmed by 7 bases and the J gene end by 1 base; junction bases not matched to a gene: 3. The full variable domain, rest sourced from reference TRBV29-1 and TRBJ2-5, is SAVISQKPSRDICQRGTSLTIQCQVDSQVTMMFWYRQQPGQSLTLIATANQGSEATYESGFVIDKFPISRPNLTFSTLTVSNMSPEDSSIYLCSAGGPQETQYFGPGTRLLVL.